This T cell receptor (beta chain) derives from a study of CD8 T cells in Susac syndrome. The study's findings and limits: Susac CD8+ clonal expansion peaked in TEMRA cells and active patients. The study identified around sixteen and five Susac-specific public clones in total CD8+ and CD8+ TEMRA repertoires. It was acknowledged by the study that relatively few individuals were included in its TCR sequencing and HLA analysis.

CD8+ and CD4+ blood T cells underwent TCR beta sequencing. This CDR3 is 14 amino acids long. Losses at the gene ends were 8 bases for V and 8 bases for J; bases not matched to a gene: 11. Worth noting for this clonotype: Its matching antigen is unknown.

Reverse transcription of about 0.5 to 1 ug RNA was carried out with random hexamers. From the immunoSEQ multiplex PCR reads, TCRdb called clonotypes with MiXCR, one entry per CDR3 protein. This sample has some 96,000 distinct CDR3 sequences, with 95% found just once. The V and J genes are TRBV12-3 or TRBV12-4 and TRBJ2-7; TRBD2 matches at 11 bases. This receptor was obtained from a human donor with Susac syndrome. Input material: CD8+ T cells from PBMCs. In DNA, the CDR3 is TGTGCCAGCGGCAAACTAGCGGGAGAGATCCAGCAGTACTTC. Its translation: CASGKLAGEIQQYF.